This section outlines one T cell receptor (beta chain) sequence together with its context. Its antigen is currently unknown. The data originate from a study of graft-versus-host responses after intestinal transplantation. General study findings and limits: Within allografts, high graft-versus-host to host-versus-graft clonal ratios were seen among patients with graft-donor T cell macrochimerism.

The CDR3 loop spans 13 amino acids. With 0 bases clipped from V and 8 bases from J, the junction kept 3 bases outside the gene matches. Germline V lookup: CDR1 SGHRS, CDR2 YFSETQ. The data were produced by immunoSEQ multiplex PCR, yet TCRdb's version contains in-frame clones alone and is incomplete. The repertoire includes nearly 110,000 clones, roughly 90% of them detected once, and approximately 0.76% sits in the top ten. This chain links TRBV5-1 with TRBJ1-2; 8 bases are a match to TRBD1. The source was unstimulated CD4+ T cells sorted from spleen or lymph node cells, collected before transplant. The clonotype comes from a human donor who was the organ donor for an intestinal transplant. In DNA, the CDR3 is TGCGCCAGCAGCTTGGGACAGGGGAAGGGCTACACCTTC. Its protein product is CASSLGQGKGYTF.